The 13 T cell receptor beta chains listed next were all sequenced from one sample in a study of T cell responses to AZD1222 COVID-19 vaccine. TCRdb's copy holds only in-frame clones and misses some; the assay was immunoSEQ multiplex PCR. There are about 110,000 clones in the sample; 92% occur only once, and roughly 1.1% lies in the top ten. This sample comprised peripheral blood, obtained on day 0 of AZD1222 vaccination. The receptors come from an adult in good health.

The genes are TRBV5-1 and TRBJ1-4, with unresolved D. V gave up 2 bases and J gave up 7 bases, with 9 bases separating them. The CDR3 has 13 residues. CDR1 is SGHRS and CDR2 is YFSETQ in the germline V gene. The DNA for the CDR3 is TGCGCCAGCAGCTTCGACATCCCTGAAAAACTGTTTTTT. It translates to CASSFDIPEKLFF.

The V gene is TRBV2, the J gene TRBJ2-7; perhaps TRBD1 as D (5 bases). V gave up 6 bases and J gave up 0 bases, with 12 bases separating them. The CDR3 covers 14 residues. CDR1 is SNHLY and CDR2 is FYNNEI in the germline V gene. The CDR3 region has the DNA TGTGCCAGCAGAGCCTCGACAGCCTCCTACGAGCAGTACTTC. It codes for CASRASTASYEQYF.

A single count supports this clone. The chain has TRBV6-5 and TRBJ1-1; D is perhaps TRBD1 (5 bases). V shed 2 bases and J shed 3 bases, with 10 bases lying between them. The CDR3 totals 14 residues. Germline V gene sequence: CDR1 MNHEY, CDR2 SVGAGI. The CDR3 DNA sequence: TGTGCCAGCAGTTACCAGGGCTCGGACACTGAAGCTTTCTTT. This sequence encodes CASSYQGSDTEAFF.

The CDR3 DNA reads TGTGCCAGCTCACCCGGACTAGCGACAAACACAGATACGCAGTATTTT. It specifies CASSPGLATNTDTQYF. The chain uses TRBV18 and TRBJ2-3, with 9 bases aligning to TRBD2. Germline V gene lookup returns CDR1 KGHSH and CDR2 LQKENI. CDR3 length: 16 amino acids. Trimming at V came to 3 bases and at J to 2 bases, leaving 6 bases not matched to a gene.

The chain employs TRBV24-1 and TRBJ1-6; D is possibly TRBD1 (5 bases). This CDR3 is 12 amino acids long. Germline V gene lookup returns CDR1 KGHDR and CDR2 SFDVKD. V was trimmed by 7 bases and J by 7 bases, leaving 7 bases between them. This CDR3 is CATSQGNSPLHF. CDR3 DNA: TGTGCCACCAGCCAGGGAAATTCACCCCTCCACTTT.

CDR3 sequence: CAWSPVGEGNEKLFF. The CDR3, as DNA: TGTGCCTGGAGTCCCGTGGGGGAAGGGAATGAAAAACTGTTTTTT. The chain uses TRBV30 and TRBJ1-4; possible D gene TRBD1, 5 bases. There are 15 residues in the CDR3. Germline CDR1 GTSNPN, CDR2 SVGIG (reference sequence). V was trimmed by 2 bases and J by 5 bases, leaving 15 bases between them.

V usage is TRBV5-6 and J usage is TRBJ2-7; 9 bases match TRBD1. J gave up 4 bases and V 3 bases, and 5 bases lay outside the gene matches. The CDR3 loop spans 14 amino acids. Germline V gene sequence: CDR1 SGHDT, CDR2 YYEEEE. The CDR3: CASSSPGQGYEQYF. DNA for the CDR3: TGTGCCAGCAGCTCACCGGGACAGGGTTACGAGCAGTACTTC.

The chain is built from TRBV2 and TRBJ1-1; TRBD1 agrees at 10 bases. This CDR3 comprises 16 residues. V lost 6 bases, J lost 6 bases, and 13 bases stayed unmatched. Germline CDR1 SNHLY, CDR2 FYNNEI. The CDR3 here is CASRGQGGRSGAEAFF. The CDR3 nucleotides are TGTGCCAGCAGAGGACAGGGGGGCAGATCGGGAGCTGAAGCTTTCTTT. The variable domain in full, completed from reference TRBV2 and TRBJ1-1, reads EPEVTQTPSHQVTQMGQEVILRCVPISNHLYFYWYRQILGQKVEFLVSFYNNEISEKSEIFDDQFSVERPDGSNFTLKIRSTKLEDSAMYFCASRGQGGRSGAEAFFGQGTRLTVV.

The genes are TRBV7-2 and TRBJ1-1, with D perhaps TRBD1 (5 bases). Germline V gene lookup returns CDR1 SGHTA and CDR2 FQGNSA. The length of the CDR3 is 15 residues. Trimming cost V 4 bases and J 3 bases, with 15 bases left between them. DNA for the CDR3: TGTGCCAGCAGCTACCAGGGTTCCCCCGACACTGAAGCTTTCTTT. Amino acids: CASSYQGSPDTEAFF.

This chain uses TRBV7-2 with TRBJ1-4, with a weak D call TRBD1 (6 bases). The CDR3 is made up of 15 amino acids. Trimming pared 6 bases from V and 3 bases from J, leaving 14 bases between. CDR1 SGHTA and CDR2 FQGNSA come from the germline V gene. CDR3 in amino acids: CASSRGQLSNEKLFF. The CDR3 DNA is TGTGCCAGCAGTAGAGGACAGCTCTCTAATGAAAAACTGTTTTTT.

The sample holds one count of this clone. The chain combines TRBV7-9 with TRBJ1-1; 8 bases map to TRBD1. The germline CDR1 and CDR2 sequences are SEHNR and FQNEAQ (reference sequence). The CDR3 has 13 amino acids. J was trimmed by 5 bases and V by 6 bases; bases with no gene match: 5. CDR3 protein: CASRSGGVTEAFF. CDR3 DNA: TGTGCCAGCAGATCAGGGGGCGTAACTGAAGCTTTCTTT.

The gene calls are TRBV4-2 and TRBJ1-2; D is possibly TRBD1 (5 bases). The CDR3 extends over 14 amino acids. Per germline, CDR1 LGHNA and CDR2 YNFKEQ. The V end lost 2 bases, the J end lost 3 bases, and 10 bases lay between the germline ends. The CDR3 here is CASSQSRGDYGYTF. The CDR3 coding sequence is TGTGCCAGCAGCCAATCTCGGGGGGACTATGGCTACACCTTC.

The chain combines TRBV9 with TRBJ1-1; 7 positions agree with TRBD1. Germline V gene sequence: CDR1 SGDLS, CDR2 YYNGEE. V trimming: 2 bases; J trimming: 1 base; junction bases outside the gene matches: 8. The CDR3 runs 16 residues. The CDR3 region is CASSVSTGSKNTEAFF. CDR3 sequence (DNA): TGTGCCAGCAGCGTCTCGACAGGGAGTAAGAACACTGAAGCTTTCTTT.